The clone carrying this TCR beta chain appeared a few times. Its cognate antigen is unknown. The sample originates from a study of blood T cells in healthy people across ages. Study results and caveats: The long-lived group displayed more naive CD4+ cells, plus higher diversity, than the aged donors did. There was no known CMV status for donors, so expanded clonotype changes were possibly confounded.

Ten milliliters of peripheral blood were drawn from each donor into EDTA-treated tubes. Between the trimmed V and J ends, which lost 2 bases and 0 bases, there was a span of 12 bases. The CDR3 runs to 16 residues. The V gene's germline CDR1 is KGHSH and CDR2 LQKENI. A second 7 to 11 cycle PCR used barcoded and J-beta primers. One entry per CDR3 protein, called by TCRdb with MiXCR from the 5' RACE reads. The sample includes about 730,000 distinct CDR3 sequences, about 40% of them seen just once. This clonotype originated in a woman aged 55-75 years in good health. Sequencing was carried out using blood. This chain joins TRBV18 and TRBJ2-3, with D maybe TRBD1 (5 bases). The DNA of the CDR3 is TGTGCCAGCTCACCATTAGACAGCCCAAGCACAGATACGCAGTATTTT. Its translation: CASSPLDSPSTDTQYF.